Here is one T cell receptor beta chain with its context. Its antigen is still unknown. This specimen belongs to a study of early stage breast cancer tumors. Study summary: Most invasive tumors, twelve of 16, were ER+/PR+/HER2-. The ER+/PR+/HER2- tumors included roughly 8 ductal and four lobular carcinomas.

Study-wide findings and caveats: Compared with adjacent normal breast, tumors showed roughly 2.5-fold denser, more clonal T cells.

Sequencing used immunoSEQ multiplex PCR; TCRdb keeps in-frame clones, though not all of them. The table records around 6,500 clones, roughly three fifths of them present only once. This CDR3 comprises 15 residues. CDR1 is SGHRS, CDR2 YFSETQ, per germline. With 4 bases clipped from V and 3 bases from J, the junction kept 8 bases outside the gene matches. What was sequenced was normal breast tissue next to the tumor. The chain joins TRBV5-1 to TRBJ2-5, with TRBD1 matching over 8 bases. The clonotype originates from a person aged 50-59 years with breast cancer. The CDR3, as DNA: TGCGCCAGCAGCCCGCAGGGGGCGCTTGAAGAGACCCAGTACTTC. Its protein is CASSPQGALEETQYF.